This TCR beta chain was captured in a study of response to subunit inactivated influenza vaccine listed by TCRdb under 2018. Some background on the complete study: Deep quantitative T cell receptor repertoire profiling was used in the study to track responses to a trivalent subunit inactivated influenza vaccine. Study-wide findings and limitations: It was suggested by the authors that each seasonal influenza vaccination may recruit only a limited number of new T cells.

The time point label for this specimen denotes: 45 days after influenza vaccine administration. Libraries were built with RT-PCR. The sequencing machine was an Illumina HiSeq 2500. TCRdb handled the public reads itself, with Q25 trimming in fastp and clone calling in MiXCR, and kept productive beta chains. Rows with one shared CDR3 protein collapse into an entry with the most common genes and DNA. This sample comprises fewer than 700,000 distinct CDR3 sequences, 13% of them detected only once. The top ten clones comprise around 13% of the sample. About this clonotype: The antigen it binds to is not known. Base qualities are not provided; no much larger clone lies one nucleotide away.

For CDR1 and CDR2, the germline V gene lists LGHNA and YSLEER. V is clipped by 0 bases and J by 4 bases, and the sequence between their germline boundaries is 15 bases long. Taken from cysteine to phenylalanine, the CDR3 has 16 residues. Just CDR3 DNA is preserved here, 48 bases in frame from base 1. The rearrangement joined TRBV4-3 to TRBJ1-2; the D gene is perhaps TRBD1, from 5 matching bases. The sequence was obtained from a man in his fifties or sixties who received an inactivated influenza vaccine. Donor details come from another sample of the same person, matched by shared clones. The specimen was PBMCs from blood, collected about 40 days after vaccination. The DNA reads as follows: TGCGCCAGCAGCCAAGATGTGGGACGCTGGCTCTATGGCTACACCTTC. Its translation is CASSQDVGRWLYGYTF.